Sequencing of this T cell receptor beta chain was carried out in a study of cytomegalovirus exposure and HLA in healthy donors. This clone was detected a few times. Its antigen is not known. Study results and limitations: Researchers reported that a few CMV-associated chains were confirmed in vitro as CMV antigen-specific. It was reported that TCR beta sequences correctly inferred the HLA-A and HLA-B alleles for most subjects.

V lost 3 bases, J lost 2 bases, and 19 bases lay in between. The CDR3 has 17 amino acids. CDR1 and CDR2 from the germline V gene are MGHDK and SYGVNS. With 60 Vbeta and 13 Jbeta primers, the PCR was carried out. Measured with immunoSEQ multiplex PCR; TCRdb has only the in-frame clones, and not every one. The sample has approximately 140,000 clones, 79% seen once. The donors gave bone marrow, and they were healthy. The genes are TRBV25-1 and TRBJ2-5; weak D call: TRBD1 (6 bases). The sample taken for sequencing was PBMCs. This receptor was taken from a man aged 50 or older in good health and CMV-seropositive. In DNA, the CDR3 is TGTGCCAGCAGTGATCAACCCGGGCGCAGGGGACAAGAGACCCAGTACTTC. Residues: CASSDQPGRRGQETQYF.